This T cell receptor (beta chain) stems from a study of blood T cells in healthy people across ages. Study as a whole: Capturing about one barcoded beta molecule per two T cells was achieved by template switching.

The CDR3 runs to 14 residues. Germline-derived CDR1 and CDR2 are SQVTM and ANQGSEA. A J-beta primer mix and a sample-barcoded 5' primer were used in a second PCR of about 7 to 12 cycles. MiXCR, applied by TCRdb to the 5' RACE reads, yields one record per CDR3 protein. The data show some 1,800,000 distinct CDR3 sequences, roughly 43% seen once. Concerning this clonotype itself: Its target is unknown. Compared with germline, one end of the junction differs, possibly owing to a read error.

Study results and limitations: Roughly linear age-related decline in beta diversity appeared, significant by age about 40.

The receptor was isolated from a human donor in good health. The chain links TRBV29-1 to TRBJ2-2, with D perhaps TRBD1 (6 bases). Input material: blood. The CDR3 coding sequence is TGCAGCGCACTCGCTAACAGGGCAACCGGGGAGCGGTTTTTT. This encodes CSALANRATGERFF.